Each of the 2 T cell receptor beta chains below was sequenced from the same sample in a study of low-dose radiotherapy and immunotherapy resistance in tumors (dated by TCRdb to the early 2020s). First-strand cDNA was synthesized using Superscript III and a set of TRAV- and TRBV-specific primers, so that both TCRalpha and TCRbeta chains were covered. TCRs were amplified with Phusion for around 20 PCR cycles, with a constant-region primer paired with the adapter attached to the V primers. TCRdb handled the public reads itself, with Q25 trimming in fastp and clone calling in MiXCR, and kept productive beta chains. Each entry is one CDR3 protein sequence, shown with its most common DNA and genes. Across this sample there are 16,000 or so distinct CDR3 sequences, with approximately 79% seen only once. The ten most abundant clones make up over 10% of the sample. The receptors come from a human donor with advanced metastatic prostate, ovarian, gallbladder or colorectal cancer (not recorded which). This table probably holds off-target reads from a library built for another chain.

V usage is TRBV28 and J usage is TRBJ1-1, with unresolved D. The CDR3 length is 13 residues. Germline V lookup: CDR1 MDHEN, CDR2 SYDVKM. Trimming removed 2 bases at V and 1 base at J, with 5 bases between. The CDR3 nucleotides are TGTGCCAGCAGTTTACGCAGGAACACTGAAGCTTTCTTT. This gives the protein CASSLRRNTEAFF.

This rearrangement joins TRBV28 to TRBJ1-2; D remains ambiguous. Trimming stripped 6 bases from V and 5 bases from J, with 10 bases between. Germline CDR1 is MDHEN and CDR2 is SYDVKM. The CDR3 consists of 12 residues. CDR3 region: CASSLGQYGYTF. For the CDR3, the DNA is TGTGCCAGCAGCCTCGGGCAGTATGGCTACACCTTC.